Each of the 9 T cell receptor beta chains below was sequenced from the same sample in a study of cytomegalovirus exposure and HLA in healthy donors (dated by TCRdb to the late 2010s). The library was built by means of the immunoSEQ multiplex PCR assay. For the multiplex PCR, a mixture combining 60 forward primers for TCR Vbeta segments and 13 reverse primers for TCR Jbeta segments was used. TCRdb provides this immuneACCESS table in a form limited to in-frame rearrangements. Some clones are lacking; in checked studies, under half of them reflect an unresolved V gene, and why the rest are absent is not known. This sample has approximately 250,000 clones in its table, and roughly 85% of those were observed once. 0.24% of the sample comes from the top ten. Sequenced sample: PBMCs. The receptor set was obtained from a girl aged 2 to 10 in good health and CMV-seronegative.

The J gene is TRBJ2-1, the V gene TRBV7-3; TRBD1 might be the D (6 bases). V was shortened by 0 bases and J by 2 bases, with 14 bases between the two germline ends. The V gene's germline CDR1 is SGHTA and CDR2 FQGTGA. The CDR3 has 17 amino acids. Here the CDR3 reads CASSLTFDRPAYNEQFF. CDR3 nucleotide sequence: TGTGCCAGCAGCTTAACGTTTGACAGGCCAGCCTACAATGAGCAGTTCTTC.

A single count supports this clone. The rearrangement links TRBV29-1 to TRBJ1-2, with 8 bases aligning to TRBD1. Germline lookup yields CDR1 SQVTM and CDR2 ANQGSEA. This CDR3 is built from 13 residues. V trimming: 6 bases; J trimming: 0 bases; junction bases outside the gene matches: 3. In DNA form, the CDR3 reads TGCAGCGTCCCGACAGGGGCTAACTATGGCTACACCTTC. This translates into CSVPTGANYGYTF.

The rearrangement uses TRBV30 and TRBJ2-3; TRBD2 matches at 9 bases. The CDR3 runs 16 residues. V gave up 0 bases and J gave up 1 base; unmatched junction bases: 5. Germline V gives CDR1 GTSNPN, CDR2 SVGIG (reference sequence). CDR3 coding DNA: TGTGCCTGGAGTGTACGAAGGACTAGCGGCACAGATACGCAGTATTTT. Amino acids: CAWSVRRTSGTDTQYF.

The rearrangement links TRBV6-1 to TRBJ1-5; TRBD1 aligns across 7 bases. The CDR3 has 15 residues. Germline lookup yields CDR1 MNHNS and CDR2 SASEGT. V lost 6 bases and J lost 6; bases outside the gene matches: 11. CDR3 region: CASSEPGQIVQPQHF. The DNA for the CDR3 is TGTGCCAGCAGCGAGCCGGGACAGATCGTTCAGCCCCAGCATTTT.

About this clone itself: Germline and junction disagree at one end, which may indicate a read error. CDR3 sequence reads: CASSSRDSHEQYF. CDR3 sequence (DNA): TGTGCCAGCTCGTCGCGGGACTCCCACGAGCAGTACTTC. The chain uses TRBV13 and TRBJ2-7; maybe TRBD2 (6 bases). Germline V CDR1 and CDR2: PRHDT, FYEKMQ (reference sequence). The CDR3 totals 13 residues.

This rearrangement joins TRBV11-2 to TRBJ2-5; a possible D gene is TRBD2 (6 bases). V lost 5 bases to trimming and J lost 1 base, with 11 bases between them. Per germline, CDR1 SGHAT and CDR2 FQNNGV. The CDR3 has 14 residues. CDR3 protein: CASSLGLLQETQYF. The CDR3, as DNA: TGTGCCAGCAGCCTGGGACTCCTCCAAGAGACCCAGTACTTC.

The J gene is TRBJ2-2, the V gene TRBV30; D ambiguous. The CDR3 contains 13 residues. Trimming shortened V by 3 bases and J by 1 base, and 6 bases separated the two germline ends. Germline CDR1 reads GTSNPN; CDR2 reads SVGIG (reference sequence). The CDR3 coding sequence is TGTGCCTGGAGCAGGTTGAACACCGGGGAGCTGTTTTTT. Amino acids: CAWSRLNTGELFF.

This clone was recorded a few times. The chain couples TRBV20-1 to TRBJ2-1, with 8 bases identical to TRBD2. This CDR3 has 11 residues. From germline, CDR1 is DFQATT and CDR2 SNEGSKA (reference sequence). The J segment lost 15 bases and the V segment lost 6 bases, leaving 10 bases of the junction unmatched. The CDR3 loop reads CSAGEGTRRFF. CDR3 DNA sequence: TGCAGTGCAGGGGAAGGGACTAGACGGTTCTTC.

V and J are TRBV30 and TRBJ2-7, with a possible D match to TRBD2 (8 bases). Per the germline V gene, CDR1 is GTSNPN and CDR2 is SVGIG (reference sequence). This CDR3 spans 14 amino acids. Trimming stripped 4 bases from V and 2 bases from J, with 15 bases between. The CDR3, as DNA: TGTGCCTGGACCATTAGCGGGACAGCCTACGAGCAGTACTTC. Translation: CAWTISGTAYEQYF. Looking up the rest from reference TRBV30 and TRBJ2-7 gives the full variable domain: SQTIHQWPATLVQPVGSPLSLECTVEGTSNPNLYWYRQAAGRGLQLLFYSVGIGQISSEVPQNLSASRPQDRQFILSSKKLLLSDSGFYLCAWTISGTAYEQYFGPGTRLTVT.